This T cell receptor (beta chain) derives from a study of OX40 agonist ivuxolimab in advanced cancers. Across the whole study: Patient treatment consisted of intravenous ivuxolimab administration every 2 weeks at 0.01 to 10 mg/kg.

This clone was seen only a few times. Its antigen is as yet unknown. Study outcomes and limitations: Also present in some nonresponders was a low level of normalized T-cell clonal expansion.

Germline V lookup: CDR1 KGHSH, CDR2 LQKENI. The CDR3 runs 13 residues. V lost 3 bases, J lost 5 bases, and 8 bases lay in between. Generated by immunoSEQ multiplex PCR, the TCRdb table keeps only in-frame clones and is missing some. The sample lists 66,000 or so clones; 87% were seen once. This receptor was identified in an adult with an advanced solid tumor such as melanoma, head and neck, liver or kidney cancer. The material sequenced was CD4+ or CD8+ T cells sorted from blood, taken in a trial of the OX40 agonist ivuxolimab. This chain links TRBV18 with TRBJ1-5; D remains ambiguous. The CDR3, as DNA: TGTGCCAGCTCACCGTTCCAGGATCAGCCCCAGCATTTT. This sequence encodes CASSPFQDQPQHF.